Following are 14 T cell receptor beta chains from one sample sequenced in a study of T cells expressing NK-cell markers. One entry per CDR3 protein, without DNA, is what TCRdb gives after re-calling the 5' RACE reads. The table lists 450,000 to 600,000 distinct CDR3 sequences, with roughly 3.4% in the top ten. Sequencing was performed on blood T cells: a sorted CD56 or NKG2C T cell subset, CD4+ or CD8+ T cells, or bulk PBMC T cells (not recorded which). Receptor source: a young man in good health.

V and J are TRBV28 and TRBJ2-5; there is no DNA to check the TCRdb D call of TRBD2. Germline values: CDR1 MDHEN, CDR2 SYDVKM. This CDR3 is 16 amino acids long. The CDR3 is CASSLPSLASQETQYF.

J is TRBJ2-2 and V is TRBV12-3 or TRBV12-4. This CDR3 has 15 amino acids. CDR3 sequence reads: CASSQWTEITGELFF.

V and J are TRBV12-3 or TRBV12-4 and TRBJ1-2; the D gene TCRdb calls, TRBD1, cannot be checked with no DNA. The CDR3 has 15 residues. CDR3 residues: CASSLERGRDYGYTF.

The chain couples TRBV28 to TRBJ2-3; absent DNA, TCRdb's TRBD2 call cannot be checked. Germline V CDR1 and CDR2: MDHEN, SYDVKM. The CDR3 runs to 16 residues. The CDR3 here is CASSLFPAGAVDTQYF.

The rearrangement uses TRBV6-2 or TRBV6-3 and TRBJ2-7; TCRdb's D gene call, TRBD2, goes unchecked for lack of DNA. The length of the CDR3 is 13 residues. Germline values: CDR1 MNHEY, CDR2 SVGEGT. The CDR3 reads CASRTSGGYEQYF.

The chain recombines TRBV11-3 with TRBJ2-1. The CDR3 sequence is 15 residues long. Germline V lookup: CDR1 SGHNT, CDR2 YENEEA. The CDR3 protein is CASSQGLGKNNEQFF.

V usage is TRBV6-1 and J usage is TRBJ1-1. Germline V gene data show CDR1 as MNHNS and CDR2 as SASEGT. The length of the CDR3 is 15 residues. CDR3 residues: CASRPEVFRDTEAFF.

The J gene is TRBJ2-3, the V gene TRBV5-1; the D gene TCRdb calls, TRBD2, cannot be checked with no DNA. This CDR3 region has 13 residues. Germline V lookup: CDR1 SGHRS, CDR2 YFSETQ. This CDR3 reads CASNGRSTDTQYF.

V usage is TRBV5-1 and J usage is TRBJ2-1; TCRdb's D gene call, TRBD1, goes unchecked for lack of DNA. Per germline, CDR1 SGHRS and CDR2 YFSETQ. The CDR3 covers 13 residues. CDR3: CASSTPLMNEQFF. Full variable domain (rest looked up from reference TRBV5-1 and TRBJ2-1): KAGVTQTPRYLIKTRGQQVTLSCSPISGHRSVSWYQQTPGQGLQFLFEYFSETQRNKGNFPGRFSGRQFSNSRSEMNVSTLELGDSALYLCASSTPLMNEQFFGPGTRLTVL.

The chain couples TRBV7-8 to TRBJ2-7; TCRdb returns TRBD1, unconfirmable since there is no DNA. The CDR3 is 15 amino acids. Germline CDR1 is SGHVS and CDR2 is FQNEAQ. This CDR3 is CASSSPTGQGYEQYF.

The chain couples TRBV10-3 to TRBJ2-6; without DNA, the TCRdb call of TRBD2 cannot be checked. Looked up from germline, CDR1 is ENHRY and CDR2 is SYGVKD. The CDR3 spans 16 residues. The CDR3 loop is CAISTSGRSGANVLTF.

The J gene is TRBJ2-5, the V gene TRBV27; TCRdb's D call of TRBD2 is untestable without DNA. This CDR3 has 16 residues. Germline V gene sequence: CDR1 MNHEY, CDR2 SMNVEV (reference sequence). The CDR3 loop reads CASSLSWLAAQETQYF.

V gene TRBV7-8 combines with J gene TRBJ1-5. CDR1 and CDR2 from the germline V gene are SGHVS and FQNEAQ. The CDR3 is 16 amino acids. CDR3 sequence: CASSPTRGTSNQPQHF.

The chain carries TRBV28 and TRBJ2-2; TCRdb selects TRBD1, and the lack of DNA leaves this call unchecked. This CDR3 spans 15 amino acids. Germline V gene data show CDR1 as MDHEN and CDR2 as SYDVKM. The CDR3 loop is CASSLQGRRGGELFF.